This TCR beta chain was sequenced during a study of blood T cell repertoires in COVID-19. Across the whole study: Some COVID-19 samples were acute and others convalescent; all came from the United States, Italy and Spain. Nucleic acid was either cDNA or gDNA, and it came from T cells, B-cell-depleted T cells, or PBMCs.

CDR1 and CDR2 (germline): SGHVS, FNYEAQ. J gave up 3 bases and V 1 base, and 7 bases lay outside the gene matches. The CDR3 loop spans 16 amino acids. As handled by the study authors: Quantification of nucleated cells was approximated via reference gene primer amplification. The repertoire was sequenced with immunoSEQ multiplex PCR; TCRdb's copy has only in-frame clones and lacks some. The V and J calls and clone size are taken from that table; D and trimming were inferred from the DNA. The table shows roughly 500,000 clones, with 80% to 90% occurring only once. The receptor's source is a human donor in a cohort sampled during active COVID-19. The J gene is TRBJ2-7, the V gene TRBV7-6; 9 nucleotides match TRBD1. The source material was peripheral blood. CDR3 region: CASSLEPGQGLYEQYF. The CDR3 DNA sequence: TGTGCCAGCAGCTTAGAGCCGGGACAGGGCCTCTACGAGCAGTACTTC.